This T cell receptor (beta chain) stems from a study of Ad26.COV2.S vaccination and SARS-CoV-2 variants. Study-level findings and limits: Vaccinees reportedly had broad spike-specific CD8+ and CD4+ T cell responses.

This clone appeared a few times. What it recognizes is unknown. A read error may account for a junction end that differs from germline. The treatment is: roughly 20 received Ad26.COV2.S at low or high dose, single or two shots; several received placebo; per-sample allocation not given. Sampling occurred on day 63 after the first vaccine or placebo injection. This CDR3 is built from 16 residues. The V gene's germline CDR1 is SSHAT and CDR2 FNYEAQ (reference sequence). The assay was immunoSEQ multiplex PCR, and TCRdb's table has in-frame clones only and misses some. The sample has fewer than 800,000 clones, around 89% seen once.

The sequencing used peripheral blood, collected in a trial of Ad26.COV2.S vaccine versus placebo. V usage is TRBV7-7 and J usage is TRBJ2-1; 14 bases agree with TRBD2. This TCR derives from a person between 18 and 59 years old who received the Ad26.COV2.S COVID-19 vaccine or a placebo. The CDR3 nucleotides are TGTGCTAGCAGCTTAGCCGGGACTAGCGGGAGAAATGAGCAGTTCTTC. Protein product: CASSLAGTSGRNEQFF.